Below are 17 T cell receptor beta chains sequenced from a single sample in a study of shared clonotypes between healthy human individuals. Repertoires were generated with immunoSEQ multiplex PCR, while TCRdb's copy carries only in-frame clones and drops some. In the table there are around 1,100,000 clones, 60% to 80% of which are singletons. Sequencing was done on a sample of memory CD4+ T cells from PBMCs. Subset here: CD45RA-negative fraction. The receptors originated from a man aged 18 to 30 in good health. Some clones in this sample may be carry-over from other donors' samples.

This sequence joins TRBV19 and TRBJ2-1; 9 bases fit TRBD2. CDR3 length: 15 residues. The germline gives CDR1 LNHDA, CDR2 SQIVND (reference sequence). V dropped 3 bases and J dropped 3; count of bases not matched to a gene: 3. The CDR3 spells CASSITLAGYNEQFF. The CDR3, as DNA: TGTGCCAGTAGTATCACACTAGCGGGCTACAATGAGCAGTTCTTC.

The gene calls are TRBV2 and TRBJ1-4; 10 positions agree with TRBD1. The CDR3 totals 17 residues. CDR1 SNHLY and CDR2 FYNNEI come from the germline V gene. The ends lost 3 bases at V and 0 bases at J; junction bases unmatched: 4. The CDR3 DNA is TGTGCCAGCAGTGAGGGACAGGGGAAGGCAACTAATGAAAAACTGTTTTTT. Its protein product is CASSEGQGKATNEKLFF.

This chain links TRBV29-1 with TRBJ2-3; the D gene is possibly TRBD1 (6 bases). The length of the CDR3 is 15 residues. The V gene's germline CDR1 is SQVTM and CDR2 ANQGSEA. V was clipped by 8 bases and J by 6 bases, with 24 bases between them. Here the CDR3 DNA reads TGCAGCTTAGGGGGACCGGGCGGACTCACGGATACGCAGTATTTT. Translating it yields CSLGGPGGLTDTQYF.

This chain uses TRBV9 with TRBJ1-4; D unclear. The CDR3 extends over 15 amino acids. Trimming removed 0 bases at V and 8 bases at J, with 14 bases between. CDR1 and CDR2 (germline): SGDLS, YYNGEE. CDR3 in DNA: TGTGCCAGCAGCGTAGATTTGGGTGACGACGAAAAACTGTTTTTT. It encodes CASSVDLGDDEKLFF.

The rearrangement uses TRBV11-3 and TRBJ2-1; TRBD2 aligns across 10 bases. This CDR3 region has 17 residues. Trimming at V came to 2 bases and at J to 3 bases, leaving 7 bases not matched to a gene. The V gene's germline CDR1 is SGHNT and CDR2 YENEEA. The CDR3 nucleotides read TGTGCCAGCAGCTTACGTACTAGCGGGAAGAACTACAATGAGCAGTTCTTC. It is translated as CASSLRTSGKNYNEQFF.

This clone was detected only once. This sequence joins TRBV2 and TRBJ1-1; 8 nucleotides agree with TRBD1. The length of the CDR3 is 14 residues. V dropped 2 bases and J dropped 5; count of bases not matched to a gene: 4. Germline V lookup: CDR1 SNHLY, CDR2 FYNNEI. Written as DNA, the CDR3 is TGTGCCAGCAGTGAAACCAGGGGGCTGACTGAAGCTTTCTTT. This encodes CASSETRGLTEAFF.

This chain joins TRBV6-5 and TRBJ2-1; D possibly corresponds to TRBD2 (5 bases). The CDR3 is made up of 14 amino acids. Germline CDR1 and CDR2: MNHEY and SVGAGI. The V end lost 0 bases, the J end lost 10 bases, and 13 bases lay between the germline ends. The CDR3 loop is CASSYSRSASEQFF. The CDR3 nucleotides read TGTGCCAGCAGTTACTCGAGGTCGGCTAGCGAGCAGTTCTTC.

The V gene is TRBV15, the J gene TRBJ1-2; possible D gene TRBD1, 5 bases. CDR1 is LNHNV and CDR2 is YYDKDF in the germline V gene (reference sequence). Trimming removed 4 bases from V and 7 bases from J, with 19 bases in between. The CDR3 is 15 amino acids. This CDR3 reads CATSNNKGLRGGYTF. In DNA, the CDR3 is TGTGCCACCAGCAACAATAAGGGCTTGAGGGGTGGCTACACCTTC.

The rearrangement uses TRBV19 and TRBJ1-1, with D hard to call. V was pared by 9 bases and J by 1 base, with 21 bases between. CDR1 is LNHDA, CDR2 SQIVND, per germline (reference sequence). The CDR3 totals 16 residues. The CDR3 loop reads CARPTPWAKGNTEAFF. The CDR3 bases are TGTGCCAGACCAACCCCCTGGGCCAAGGGGAACACTGAAGCTTTCTTT.

The chain carries TRBV4-2 and TRBJ2-1; 7 bases are shared with TRBD2. V shed 2 bases, J shed 3 bases, and the junction held 4 bases outside the gene matches. Germline CDR1 and CDR2: LGHNA and YNFKEQ. The CDR3 has 15 residues. CDR3 sequence (DNA): TGTGCCAGCAGCCAATTTCTAGCGGACTACAATGAGCAGTTCTTC. Translating gives CASSQFLADYNEQFF.

The sample holds one count of this clone. This rearrangement joins TRBV14 to TRBJ2-7, with 7 bases that match TRBD2. Trimming removed 4 bases from V and 2 bases from J; junction bases left unmatched: 11. Germline CDR1 reads SGHDN; CDR2 reads FVKESK. The CDR3 covers 16 residues. For the CDR3, the DNA is TGTGCCAGCAGCCCTCTTTGGGCTAGCGGTGCCTACGAGCAGTACTTC. Translation: CASSPLWASGAYEQYF.

J is TRBJ1-4 and V is TRBV7-9; D is possibly TRBD1 (6 bases). The CDR3 consists of 11 residues. Germline V lookup: CDR1 SEHNR, CDR2 FQNEAQ (reference sequence). The V end lost 5 bases, the J end lost 14 bases, and 12 bases lay between the germline ends. CDR3 nucleotide sequence: TGTGCCAGCAGCCGTACAGGGATTCTGTTTTTT. Its translation: CASSRTGILFF.

J is TRBJ1-1 and V is TRBV7-8; TRBD1 aligns across 10 bases. The CDR3 covers 15 residues. V gave up 1 base and J gave up 4 bases; unmatched junction bases: 3. In germline, CDR1 is SGHVS, CDR2 FQNEAQ. CDR3 sequence: CASSLGGTGVTEAFF. CDR3 coding DNA: TGTGCCAGCAGCTTAGGTGGGACAGGGGTCACTGAAGCTTTCTTT.

The rearrangement uses TRBV12-5 and TRBJ2-2, with D perhaps matching TRBD1 or TRBD2 (5 bases each). Trimming took off 4 bases at V and 1 base at J, with 13 bases between the two ends. Germline V CDR1 and CDR2: LGHNT, FRNRAP. The length of the CDR3 is 16 residues. This CDR3 reads CASGSPRDGNTGELFF. The DNA for the CDR3 is TGTGCTAGTGGTTCACCCCGGGACGGGAACACCGGGGAGCTGTTTTTT.

The gene calls are TRBV7-9 and TRBJ1-3, with 11 bases matching TRBD1. Germline CDR1 reads SEHNR; CDR2 reads FQNEAQ (reference sequence). This CDR3 spans 16 amino acids. With 4 bases clipped from V and 5 bases from J, the junction kept 7 bases outside the gene matches. The CDR3 coding sequence is TGTGCCAGCAGCTCCACCGGACAGGGGGCTAGAAACACCATATATTTT. It encodes CASSSTGQGARNTIYF.

This chain links TRBV19 with TRBJ2-3; possible D gene TRBD1, 6 bases. This CDR3 region has 12 residues. CDR1 is LNHDA, CDR2 SQIVND, per germline (reference sequence). Trimming left V 6 bases short and J 6 bases short, with 10 bases between. The CDR3 nucleotides are TGTGCCAGTAGAGATAGGGGGGATACGCAGTATTTT. This translates into CASRDRGDTQYF.

V gene TRBV7-2 combines with J gene TRBJ2-5; tentative D call: TRBD2 (6 bases). V was cut by 2 bases and J by 5 bases, with 15 bases left in between. CDR3 size: 15 residues. CDR1 SGHTA and CDR2 FQGNSA come from the germline V gene. CDR3 coding DNA: TGTGCCAGCAGCTTAAGGGGAGCAGCGGGCGAGACCCAGTACTTC. Its protein is CASSLRGAAGETQYF.